Shown below are 5 T cell receptor beta chains from a single sample sequenced in a study of identical twins. TCRdb reprocessed the 5' RACE reads with MiXCR, giving one entry per CDR3 protein. The data hold 690,000 or so distinct CDR3 sequences, with about 9.4% observed a single time. This sample also appeared in a second study, on yellow fever vaccine responses in identical twins.

Sequenced: PBMCs. The receptors come from a woman under 30 in good health.

This rearrangement joins TRBV3-1 to TRBJ2-7; 9 bases are shared with TRBD2. CDR1 and CDR2 from the germline V gene are LGHDT and YNNKEL (reference sequence). J lost 3 bases, V lost 4 bases, and 22 bases had no gene match. The CDR3 is made up of 20 amino acids. This CDR3 reads CASSPRGGGPRTSTVYEQYF. The CDR3 bases are TGTGCCAGCAGCCCCCGCGGGGGGGGGCCCCGTACCTCCACGGTCTACGAGCAGTACTTC.

This clonotype was counted between two and nine times. The chain joins TRBV6-5 to TRBJ2-7; no reliable D call. CDR1 is MNHEY and CDR2 is SVGAGI in the germline V gene. The germline V and J ends were trimmed by 2 bases and 3 bases, with 11 bases remaining between them. The CDR3 extends over 14 amino acids. The CDR3 spells CASSYRFPNYEQYF. In DNA, the CDR3 is TGTGCCAGCAGTTACCGGTTCCCCAACTACGAGCAGTACTTC.

The chain joins TRBV21-1 to TRBJ1-3; TRBD1 was called by the table and not checked on the DNA. TRBV21-1 corresponds to a pseudogene. This CDR3 spans 16 amino acids. Here the CDR3 reads CASSTSMRQGGNTIYF. The DNA for the CDR3 is TGTGCCAGCAGCACGAGCATGCGACAGGGGGGAAACACCATATATTTT.

This clonotype was detected only a few times. The chain is built from TRBV11-2 and TRBJ2-1, with 8 bases fitting TRBD2. V was pared by 3 bases and J by 10 bases, with 8 bases of the junction left unmatched. Germline loops: CDR1 SGHAT, CDR2 FQNNGV. This CDR3 comprises 14 residues. CDR3 protein: CASSFPGGLGEQFF. DNA of the CDR3: TGTGCCAGCAGCTTTCCGGGGGGGCTAGGAGAGCAGTTCTTC.

This clonotype showed up many times. In DNA form, the CDR3 reads TGTGCCAGCAGCAGGGATCCCACCCCGGCACAAACGTTCTTC. As protein: CASSRDPTPAQTFF. The chain has TRBV7-2 and TRBJ2-1, with D hard to call. Trimming shortened V by 5 bases and J by 15 bases, and 23 bases separated the two germline ends. Germline CDR1 reads SGHTA; CDR2 reads FQGNSA. This CDR3 contains 14 residues.